Below are 2 T cell receptor beta chains sequenced from a single sample in a study of cytomegalovirus exposure and HLA in healthy donors. PCR amplification relied on 60 Vbeta primers (plus 13 Jbeta primers). Only in-frame clones appear in the TCRdb table, and some are missing; sequencing was by immunoSEQ multiplex PCR. The sample contains around 130,000 clones, roughly 87% of which appear only once. The material sequenced was PBMCs. The receptors stem from a woman in her thirties or forties in good health and CMV-seronegative.

The genes are TRBV7-8 and TRBJ2-7, with TRBD2 matching over 8 bases. CDR1 and CDR2 (germline): SGHVS, FQNEAQ. The trim removed 6 bases at V and 2 bases at J, leaving 9 bases unmatched. The CDR3 runs to 15 residues. In DNA form, the CDR3 reads TGTGCCAGCAGTCCTTTAGCGGGACCTGCCTACGAGCAGTACTTC. Its protein is CASSPLAGPAYEQYF.

The rearrangement links TRBV5-4 to TRBJ2-1, with 12 bases lining up with TRBD2. Germline trimming cut 2 bases from V and 4 bases from J; bases unmatched to any gene: 1. The CDR3 is made up of 15 amino acids. Germline CDR1 is SGHNT and CDR2 is YYREEE (reference sequence). The CDR3 nucleotides read TGTGCCAGCAGCTTTACTAGCGGGGGGTACAATGAGCAGTTCTTC. Protein product: CASSFTSGGYNEQFF.